The sequence of this T cell receptor (beta chain) was determined in a study of CD8+CD57+ T cells in acquired aplastic anemia. Study-level background: Sorted CD4+ plus CD8+ cells gave DNA averaging about 3 ug.

CDR3 and TCR beta VDJ profiling relied on genomic DNA as the template. TCRdb re-analysed the reads in MiXCR, keeping a single row per CDR3 protein. The sample yields 150,000 to 180,000 distinct CDR3 sequences, about 54% seen once. Patients picked for sequencing had shown CD8+CD57+ cell expansion detected by flow cytometry. CDR1 is MGHDK and CDR2 is SYGVNS in the germline V gene. The trim removed 6 bases at V and 7 bases at J, leaving 11 bases unmatched. The CDR3 contains 16 residues. The receptor was derived from a human donor with aplastic anemia. This sequence joins TRBV25-1 and TRBJ2-1, with 11 bases fitting TRBD1. Sample: sorted CD4+, CD8+, or CD8+CD57+ T cells (not recorded which) from PBMCs. The CDR3, as DNA: TGTGCCAGCAGCCACTTTGGTGGACAGGGGGCAAATGAGCAGTTCTTC. This gives the protein CASSHFGGQGANEQFF.